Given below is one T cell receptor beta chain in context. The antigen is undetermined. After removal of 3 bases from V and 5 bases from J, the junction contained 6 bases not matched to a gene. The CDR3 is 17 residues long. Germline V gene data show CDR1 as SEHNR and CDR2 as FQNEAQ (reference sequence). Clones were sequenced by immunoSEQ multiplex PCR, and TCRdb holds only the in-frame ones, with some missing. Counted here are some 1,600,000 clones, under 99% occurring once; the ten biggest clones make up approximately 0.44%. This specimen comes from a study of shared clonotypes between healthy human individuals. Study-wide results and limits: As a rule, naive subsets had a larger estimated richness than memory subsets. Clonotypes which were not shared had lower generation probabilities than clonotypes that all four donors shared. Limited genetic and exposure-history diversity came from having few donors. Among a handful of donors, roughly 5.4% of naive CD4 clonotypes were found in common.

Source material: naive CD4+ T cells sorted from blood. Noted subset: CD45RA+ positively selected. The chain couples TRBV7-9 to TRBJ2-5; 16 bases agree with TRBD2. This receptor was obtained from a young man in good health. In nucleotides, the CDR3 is TGTGCCAGCAGCTTGGGACTAGCGGGAGGGCCGTTGGAGACCCAGTACTTC. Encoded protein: CASSLGLAGGPLETQYF.